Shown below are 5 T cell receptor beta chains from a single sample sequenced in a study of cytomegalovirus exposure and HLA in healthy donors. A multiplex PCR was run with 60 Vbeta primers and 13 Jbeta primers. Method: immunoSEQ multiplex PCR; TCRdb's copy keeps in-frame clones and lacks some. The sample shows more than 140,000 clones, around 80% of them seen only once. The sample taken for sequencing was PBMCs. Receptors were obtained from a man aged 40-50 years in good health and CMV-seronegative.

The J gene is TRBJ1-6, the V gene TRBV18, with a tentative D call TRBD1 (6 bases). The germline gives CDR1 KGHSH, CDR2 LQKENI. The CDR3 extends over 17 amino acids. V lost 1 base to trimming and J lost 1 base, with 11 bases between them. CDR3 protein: CASSPLSGQSYNSPLHF. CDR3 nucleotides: TGTGCCAGCTCACCACTATCCGGACAGTCCTATAATTCACCCCTCCACTTT.

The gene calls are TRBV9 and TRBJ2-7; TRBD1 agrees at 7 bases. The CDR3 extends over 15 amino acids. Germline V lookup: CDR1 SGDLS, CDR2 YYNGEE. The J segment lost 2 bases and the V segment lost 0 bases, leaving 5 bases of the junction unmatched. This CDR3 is CASSVGTGETYEQYF. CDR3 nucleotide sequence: TGTGCCAGCAGCGTAGGGACAGGAGAAACCTACGAGCAGTACTTC.

The CDR3 is CASSGVFGPEAFF. The CDR3 DNA is TGTGCCAGCAGCGGAGTTTTTGGTCCTGAAGCTTTCTTT. The chain recombines TRBV5-5 with TRBJ1-1; no clear D gene. The CDR3 is 13 residues long. CDR1 SGHKS and CDR2 YYEKEE come from the germline V gene (reference sequence). V dropped 4 bases and J dropped 6 bases, with 13 bases sitting between them.

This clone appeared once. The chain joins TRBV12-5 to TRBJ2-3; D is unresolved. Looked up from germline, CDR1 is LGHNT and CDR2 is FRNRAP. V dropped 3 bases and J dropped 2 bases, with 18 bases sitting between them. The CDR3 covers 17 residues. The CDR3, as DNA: TGTGCTAGTGGTTTCCTTACCTTTCCCCGAGCCACAGATACGCAGTATTTT. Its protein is CASGFLTFPRATDTQYF.

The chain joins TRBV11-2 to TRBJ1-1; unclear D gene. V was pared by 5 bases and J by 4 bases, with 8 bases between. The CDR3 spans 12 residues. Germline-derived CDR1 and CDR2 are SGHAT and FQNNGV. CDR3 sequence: CASSLYSTEAFF. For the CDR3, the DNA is TGTGCCAGCAGCCTGTATAGCACTGAAGCTTTCTTT.